These T cell receptor beta chains were read from a single sample in a study of T cell responses to AZD1222 COVID-19 vaccine. Sequenced by immunoSEQ multiplex PCR; TCRdb stores in-frame clones only, minus some. Of 130,000 or so clones in the sample, 70% to 90% were seen once. Material: peripheral blood, obtained on day 0 of AZD1222 vaccination. The receptor source for this set is an adult in good health. The CDR3 runs from the conserved cysteine through the conserved F or W. The order of the fields is CDR3 DNA, CDR3 protein, V gene, D gene, J gene, clone size. The D gene is left open where the match is weak. Clone size is given for some rows only: seen once, a few or many times, or a class if the clone is expanded.

CDR3 DNA: TGTGCCAGCAGCCAATGGGGCAAGAGCGGGGGGGCCTACAATGAGCAGTTCTTC
CDR3 protein: CASSQWGKSGGAYNEQFF
V gene: TRBV3-1/TRBV3-2
D gene: TRBD2
J gene: TRBJ2-1
clone size: -

CDR3 DNA: TGCGCCAGCTTAGGTGTGAGCTCTGGAAACACCATATATTTT
CDR3 protein: CASLGVSSGNTIYF
V gene: TRBV10-2
D gene: -
J gene: TRBJ1-3
clone size: -

CDR3 DNA: TGTGCCAGCAGCCCCACAGTCTTCTCTGGAAACACCATATATTTT
CDR3 protein: CASSPTVFSGNTIYF
V gene: TRBV7-2
D gene: -
J gene: TRBJ1-3
clone size: -

CDR3 DNA: TGTGCCAGTAGTGCAACGACAGTAACCTATAATTCACCCCTCCACTTT
CDR3 protein: CASSATTVTYNSPLHF
V gene: TRBV19
D gene: -
J gene: TRBJ1-6
clone size: -

CDR3 DNA: TGTGCCAGCCGAGAGATCTGGTCCGGGGAGCTGTTTTTT
CDR3 protein: CASREIWSGELFF
V gene: TRBV28
D gene: -
J gene: TRBJ2-2
clone size: -

CDR3 DNA: TGTGCCAGTACCGCCCTTGGAGGGGATGTGGAGACCCAGTACTTC
CDR3 protein: CASTALGGDVETQYF
V gene: TRBV19
D gene: -
J gene: TRBJ2-5
clone size: -

CDR3 DNA: TGCGCCAGCAGCTTAGCCGGGACAGGGGGCCTTAGGAGCTCCTACGAGCAGTACTTC
CDR3 protein: CASSLAGTGGLRSSYEQYF
V gene: TRBV5-1
D gene: TRBD1
J gene: TRBJ2-7
clone size: -

CDR3 DNA: TGTGCCAGTAGTATCCTGGACAGCCCCAACTACTTCTATAGCAATCAGCCCCAGCATTTT
CDR3 protein: CASSILDSPNYFYSNQPQHF
V gene: TRBV19
D gene: -
J gene: TRBJ1-5
clone size: few

CDR3 DNA: TGTGCCAGCACCGCGGGCCTTGCCCACGGGGAGCTGTTTTTT
CDR3 protein: CASTAGLAHGELFF
V gene: TRBV7-9
D gene: -
J gene: TRBJ2-2
clone size: -

CDR3 DNA: TGTGCCAGCAGTTTCTCCGGGACAGGGTGGGAGACCCAGTACTTC
CDR3 protein: CASSFSGTGWETQYF
V gene: TRBV28
D gene: TRBD1
J gene: TRBJ2-5
clone size: few

CDR3 DNA: TGTGCCAGCAATAAAGACAGGTTATGGACTGAAGCTTTCTTT
CDR3 protein: CASNKDRLWTEAFF
V gene: TRBV2
D gene: -
J gene: TRBJ1-1
clone size: once

CDR3 DNA: TGTGCCAGCAGTCCAAGCTCTGGGGCCAACGTCCTGACTTTC
CDR3 protein: CASSPSSGANVLTF
V gene: TRBV27
D gene: -
J gene: TRBJ2-6
clone size: few

CDR3 DNA: TGCAGCGTTGCAGCTTTGGGGACATCCGCTGAAGCTTTCTTT
CDR3 protein: CSVAALGTSAEAFF
V gene: TRBV29-1
D gene: -
J gene: TRBJ1-1
clone size: -

CDR3 DNA: TGTCGAGAACGGGTCTCTGGAAACACCATATATTTT
CDR3 protein: CRERVSGNTIYF
V gene: TRBV7-9
D gene: -
J gene: TRBJ1-3
clone size: -

CDR3 DNA: TGTGCCAGCAGCTCACCTTACGGCGAGCAGTACTTC
CDR3 protein: CASSSPYGEQYF
V gene: TRBV7-9
D gene: -
J gene: TRBJ2-7
clone size: -

CDR3 DNA: TGTGCCAGCAGCGGCACCGGGGAGCTGTTTTTT
CDR3 protein: CASSGTGELFF
V gene: TRBV6-6
D gene: -
J gene: TRBJ2-2
clone size: -

CDR3 DNA: TGTGCCAGCAGTCAAAACACCGGGAGGGCTTTCTTT
CDR3 protein: CASSQNTGRAFF
V gene: TRBV6-5
D gene: -
J gene: TRBJ1-1
clone size: -

CDR3 DNA: TGTGCCAGCAGCATCAACGGTGGGGGGCAAATTGAAAAACTGTTTTTT
CDR3 protein: CASSINGGGQIEKLFF
V gene: TRBV28
D gene: -
J gene: TRBJ1-4
clone size: -

CDR3 DNA: TGTGCCTGGAGGGGACAGGGGGTTTGGACTGAAGCTTTCTTT
CDR3 protein: CAWRGQGVWTEAFF
V gene: TRBV30
D gene: TRBD1
J gene: TRBJ1-1
clone size: -

CDR3 DNA: TGTGCCAGCAGCGCGGCGTTAGGGGCCTATGGCTACACCTTC
CDR3 protein: CASSAALGAYGYTF
V gene: TRBV9
D gene: -
J gene: TRBJ1-2
clone size: -

CDR3 DNA: TGTGCCAGCAGCCCACAAAAAGGGGACGGAAGAGATAATGAAAAACTGTTTTTT
CDR3 protein: CASSPQKGDGRDNEKLFF
V gene: TRBV7-9
D gene: -
J gene: TRBJ1-4
clone size: once

CDR3 DNA: TGTGCCAGCAGCTTAGACAGGGTTGGACAGCCCCAGCATTTT
CDR3 protein: CASSLDRVGQPQHF
V gene: TRBV7-8
D gene: -
J gene: TRBJ1-5
clone size: many

CDR3 DNA: TGTGCCATCAGTGAGTCCTGGACAGGGGCATCCTACAATGAGCAGTTCTTC
CDR3 protein: CAISESWTGASYNEQFF
V gene: TRBV10-3
D gene: TRBD1
J gene: TRBJ2-1
clone size: -

CDR3 DNA: TGTGCCAGCAGTTCACCCGGGACAGGGGGATGGAATGAGCAGTTCTTC
CDR3 protein: CASSSPGTGGWNEQFF
V gene: TRBV6-2/TRBV6-3
D gene: TRBD1
J gene: TRBJ2-1
clone size: -

CDR3 DNA: TGCGCCAGCAGCCCCGTGGGGCCCTACGAGCAGTACTTC
CDR3 protein: CASSPVGPYEQYF
V gene: TRBV5-1
D gene: -
J gene: TRBJ2-7
clone size: -

CDR3 DNA: TGTGCCAGCAGCTTAGTCCGGGGCCTCATGAACACTGAAGCTTTCTTT
CDR3 protein: CASSLVRGLMNTEAFF
V gene: TRBV7-2
D gene: -
J gene: TRBJ1-1
clone size: -

CDR3 DNA: TGTGCCAGCAGTGAAGAGGCAGGACTGAACACTGAAGCTTTCTTT
CDR3 protein: CASSEEAGLNTEAFF
V gene: TRBV6-4
D gene: -
J gene: TRBJ1-1
clone size: -

CDR3 DNA: TGTGCCAGCAGCTTAGAGACAGGGGGGAATTCACCCCTCCACTTT
CDR3 protein: CASSLETGGNSPLHF
V gene: TRBV7-9
D gene: TRBD1
J gene: TRBJ1-6
clone size: once

CDR3 DNA: TGTGCCAGCAGTTTATGGTTAGGGGCGGGCACCGGGGAGCTGTTTTTT
CDR3 protein: CASSLWLGAGTGELFF
V gene: TRBV28
D gene: -
J gene: TRBJ2-2
clone size: -

CDR3 DNA: TGTGCCAGCAGTGCGTCAGGGGTGGATTCACCCCTCCACTTT
CDR3 protein: CASSASGVDSPLHF
V gene: TRBV2
D gene: -
J gene: TRBJ1-6
clone size: -

CDR3 DNA: TGCGCCAGCAGCTTGGTTGGCAGGGCCAGCTCCTATAATTCACCCCTCCACTTT
CDR3 protein: CASSLVGRASSYNSPLHF
V gene: TRBV5-1
D gene: -
J gene: TRBJ1-6
clone size: -

CDR3 DNA: TGTGCCAGCAGTTCCCCCGGCGGGAGAAACACTGAAGCTTTCTTT
CDR3 protein: CASSSPGGRNTEAFF
V gene: TRBV28
D gene: -
J gene: TRBJ1-1
clone size: -

CDR3 DNA: TGTGCCAGCAGTTTTTCGGGACTGAGCTCTGGAAACACCATATATTTT
CDR3 protein: CASSFSGLSSGNTIYF
V gene: TRBV27
D gene: -
J gene: TRBJ1-3
clone size: -

CDR3 DNA: TGTGCCAGCAGCTTACTTCCCGGGCAGGGGGTAACTGAAGCTTTCTTT
CDR3 protein: CASSLLPGQGVTEAFF
V gene: TRBV11-2
D gene: TRBD1
J gene: TRBJ1-1
clone size: -

CDR3 DNA: TGTGCCAGCAGCTTAGTTAGAGGTACTGAAGCTTTCTTT
CDR3 protein: CASSLVRGTEAFF
V gene: TRBV7-9
D gene: -
J gene: TRBJ1-1
clone size: -

CDR3 DNA: TGTGCCAGCAACCCGGACAGAACTGGAAACACCATATATTTT
CDR3 protein: CASNPDRTGNTIYF
V gene: TRBV11-2
D gene: -
J gene: TRBJ1-3
clone size: -

CDR3 DNA: TGTGCCAGCAGACGTATACCGACAGGGAGCGGCGGTGTGACTGAAGCTTTCTTT
CDR3 protein: CASRRIPTGSGGVTEAFF
V gene: TRBV7-6
D gene: TRBD1
J gene: TRBJ1-1
clone size: -

CDR3 DNA: TGTGCCAGTAGTGCCTTGGGGGAGGGGGCACAGCCCCAGCATTTT
CDR3 protein: CASSALGEGAQPQHF
V gene: TRBV19
D gene: TRBD1
J gene: TRBJ1-5
clone size: -

CDR3 DNA: TGTGCCAGCCGGCGGGACTCCTCACCCGGGGGGTACTTC
CDR3 protein: CASRRDSSPGGYF
V gene: TRBV6-6
D gene: -
J gene: TRBJ2-7
clone size: -

CDR3 DNA: TGTGCCAGCAGTTGGCCGGGGGCGCTAGCCTATGGCTACACCTTC
CDR3 protein: CASSWPGALAYGYTF
V gene: TRBV28
D gene: -
J gene: TRBJ1-2
clone size: -

CDR3 DNA: TGTGCCACCAGCAGAGAAGTGAGCTCCTACAATGAGCAGTTCTTC
CDR3 protein: CATSREVSSYNEQFF
V gene: TRBV15
D gene: -
J gene: TRBJ2-1
clone size: -

CDR3 DNA: TGTGCCAGCAGCTTTGGACAGGGTAGGTCTCAGCCCCAGCATTTT
CDR3 protein: CASSFGQGRSQPQHF
V gene: TRBV7-2
D gene: TRBD1
J gene: TRBJ1-5
clone size: -

CDR3 DNA: TGCGCCAGCAGCCAAGAGAGCTGGGACAGAAGCTACGAGCAGTACTTC
CDR3 protein: CASSQESWDRSYEQYF
V gene: TRBV4-3
D gene: TRBD1
J gene: TRBJ2-7
clone size: -

CDR3 DNA: TGTGCCAGCAGCCCCCAGGGGACCCTCCTCGAGCAGTACTTC
CDR3 protein: CASSPQGTLLEQYF
V gene: TRBV7-9
D gene: -
J gene: TRBJ2-7
clone size: -

CDR3 DNA: TGTGCCAGCAGCCTTACAGTCAACTATGGCTACACCTTC
CDR3 protein: CASSLTVNYGYTF
V gene: TRBV7-2
D gene: -
J gene: TRBJ1-2
clone size: -

CDR3 DNA: TGTGCCAGCAGTTACGGGCGGGAGTACCATGAGCAGTTCTTC
CDR3 protein: CASSYGREYHEQFF
V gene: TRBV6-2/TRBV6-3
D gene: TRBD2
J gene: TRBJ2-1
clone size: -

CDR3 DNA: TGTGCCAGCAGCTTAGGACGATGGCCGAACACTGAAGCTTTCTTT
CDR3 protein: CASSLGRWPNTEAFF
V gene: TRBV7-6
D gene: -
J gene: TRBJ1-1
clone size: -

CDR3 DNA: TGTGCCAGCATCCCCAAGGACAGTTACGAGCAGTACTTC
CDR3 protein: CASIPKDSYEQYF
V gene: TRBV6-5
D gene: -
J gene: TRBJ2-7
clone size: once